This TCR beta chain was captured by sequencing in a study of cytomegalovirus exposure and HLA in healthy donors. Broader study findings: Among CMV-associated TCR beta chains, most appeared HLA-restricted in a later analysis.

J gave up 4 bases and V 7 bases, and 16 bases lay outside the gene matches. Germline CDR1 reads MNHEY; CDR2 reads SMNVEV (reference sequence). CDR3 size: 17 residues. Of note for this clone: As yet, its antigen is unknown.

13 Jbeta primers and 60 Vbeta primers were used for the PCR. Here immunoSEQ multiplex PCR was the method, and the copy in TCRdb shows in-frame clones only, minus some. Altogether 85,000 to 100,000 clones are present, about 87% being singletons, with the ten largest covering about 2.3%. This sequence originates from a man in his late teens or twenties in good health and CMV-seronegative. This rearrangement joins TRBV27 to TRBJ1-1; 9 bases align to TRBD1. Sequencing input: PBMCs. The CDR3 loop is CASTPLTGTGFTTEAFF. CDR3 DNA: TGTGCCAGCACGCCATTAACCGGGACAGGGTTCACCACTGAAGCTTTCTTT.